This T cell receptor beta chain was recorded in a study of blood T cell repertoires in COVID-19. CDR1 and CDR2 from the germline V gene are MNHEY and SVGAGI. CDR3 size: 12 residues. V lost 6 bases and J lost 8, with 13 bases in between. The protocol was immunoSEQ multiplex PCR, while the TCRdb copy is restricted to in-frame clones and leaves out a portion. The sample lists under 80,000 clones, roughly 80% occurring once. This chain uses TRBV6-5 with TRBJ1-2; D unclear. The sample was peripheral blood. This clonotype was sampled from a human donor in a cohort sampled during active COVID-19. CDR3 DNA sequence: TGTGCCAGCAGACCCGTGCGGGCGGGCTACACCTTC. As protein: CASRPVRAGYTF.